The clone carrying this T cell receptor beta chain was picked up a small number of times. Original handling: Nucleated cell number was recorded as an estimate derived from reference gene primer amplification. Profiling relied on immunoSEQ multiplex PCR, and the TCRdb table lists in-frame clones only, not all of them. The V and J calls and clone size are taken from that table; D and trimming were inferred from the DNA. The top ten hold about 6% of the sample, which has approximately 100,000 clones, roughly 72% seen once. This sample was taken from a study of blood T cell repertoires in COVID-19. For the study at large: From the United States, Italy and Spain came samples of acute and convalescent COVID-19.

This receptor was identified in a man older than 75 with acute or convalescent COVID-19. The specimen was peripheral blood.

This chain's CDR3 is CASSSLGGDQPQHF. In DNA, the CDR3 is TGTGCCAGCAGTTCCCTAGGGGGCGATCAGCCCCAGCATTTT. The J gene is TRBJ1-5, the V gene TRBV27; TRBD1 agrees at 7 bases. The germline gives CDR1 MNHEY, CDR2 SMNVEV (reference sequence). CDR3 length: 14 residues. After removal of 4 bases from V and 5 bases from J, the junction contained 5 bases not matched to a gene.